This entry lists 6 T cell receptor beta chains sequenced from one sample in a study of control samples from healthy donors and cancer patients. The repertoire was sequenced with immunoSEQ multiplex PCR; TCRdb's copy has only in-frame clones and lacks some. The profile shows fewer than 200,000 clones, 85% to 90% of them singletons. The sample comprised blood. The receptors shown here come from a man younger than 40 in good health.

The rearrangement uses TRBV29-1 and TRBJ1-1; D not resolved. CDR3 length: 9 residues. Germline V gene lookup returns CDR1 SQVTM and CDR2 ANQGSEA. In DNA, the CDR3 is TGCACCCTGGGCACTGAAGCTTTCTTT. Protein product: CTLGTEAFF.

The chain is built from TRBV7-9 and TRBJ1-3; no firm D call. Germline assignment: CDR1 SEHNR and CDR2 FQNEAQ (reference sequence). This CDR3 region has 18 residues. The ends were cut back, 1 base at V and 0 bases at J, with 16 bases in the middle. CDR3 in DNA: TGTGCCAGCAGCTTAGTTCGGGGAGGAGCGAGCTCTGGAAACACCATATATTTT. Encoded protein: CASSLVRGGASSGNTIYF.

V and J are TRBV7-3 and TRBJ1-1; D gene unclear. This CDR3 is built from 13 residues. Trimming removed 5 bases from V and 0 bases from J, with 7 bases in between. Germline assignment: CDR1 SGHTA and CDR2 FQGTGA. The DNA for the CDR3 is TGTGCCAGCAGCCCCCGGGTGAACACTGAAGCTTTCTTT. This sequence encodes CASSPRVNTEAFF.

This chain links TRBV6-6 with TRBJ2-7; possible D gene TRBD1, 6 bases. Trimming took off 0 bases at V and 4 bases at J, with 10 bases between the two ends. The CDR3 runs 14 residues. The germline V gene has CDR1 MNHNY and CDR2 SVGAGI (reference sequence). CDR3 protein: CASSYSNREYEQYF. The CDR3 bases are TGTGCCAGCAGTTACTCGAACAGGGAATACGAGCAGTACTTC.

This clone has more than one count but fewer than ten. The chain combines TRBV5-1 with TRBJ1-6; D remains ambiguous. The CDR3 runs to 17 residues. V gave up 4 bases and J gave up 7 bases, with 21 bases separating them. The V gene's germline CDR1 is SGHRS and CDR2 YFSETQ. The CDR3 sequence: CASSPLGWGSTNSPLHF. CDR3 nucleotide sequence: TGCGCCAGCAGCCCTCTAGGTTGGGGAAGCACGAATTCACCCCTCCACTTT.

V is TRBV7-9 and J is TRBJ2-2; the D gene is possibly TRBD2 (6 bases). The V end was cut by 8 bases, the J end by 7 bases, with 29 bases between. Per germline, CDR1 SEHNR and CDR2 FQNEAQ (reference sequence). The CDR3 runs to 18 residues. CDR3: CASPLQPNSGGRNGELFF. For the CDR3, the DNA is TGTGCCAGCCCTCTTCAACCCAACTCCGGGGGTAGGAACGGGGAGCTGTTTTTT.